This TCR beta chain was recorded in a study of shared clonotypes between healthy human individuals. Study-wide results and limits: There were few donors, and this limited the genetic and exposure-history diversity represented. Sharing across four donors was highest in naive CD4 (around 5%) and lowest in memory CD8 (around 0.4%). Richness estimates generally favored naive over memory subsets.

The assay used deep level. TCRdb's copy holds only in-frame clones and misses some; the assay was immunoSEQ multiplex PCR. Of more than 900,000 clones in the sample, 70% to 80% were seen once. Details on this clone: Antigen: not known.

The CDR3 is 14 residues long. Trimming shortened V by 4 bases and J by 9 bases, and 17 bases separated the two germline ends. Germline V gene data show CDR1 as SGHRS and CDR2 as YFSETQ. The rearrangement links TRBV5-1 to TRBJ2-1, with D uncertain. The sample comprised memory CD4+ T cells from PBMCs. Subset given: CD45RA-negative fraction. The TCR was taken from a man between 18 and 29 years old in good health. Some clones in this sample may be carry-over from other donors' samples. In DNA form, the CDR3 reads TGCGCCAGCAGCCGGCTAGAAAATTGGGGTGAGCAGTTCTTC. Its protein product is CASSRLENWGEQFF.